Described below is a single TCR beta chain sequence and its context. The antigen is undetermined. The sample comes from a study of beta chain features in type 1 diabetes. Whole-study results and caveats: The study found that naive, central memory and Treg TCRB repertoires appeared more similar in patients than in healthy donors. The influence of HLA type on TCRB rearrangement stayed undetermined.

cDNA synthesis used the whole RNA isolate, giving expressed TCRB sequences. Produced via immunoSEQ multiplex PCR; TCRdb's table is partial and in-frame only. In the table there are almost 350,000 clones, 15% to 20% of which are singletons. Sequenced input: naive CD4+ T cells from blood. The receptor comes from a woman aged 18-29 years in good health.

In DNA, the CDR3 is TGCAGCGTTGACTCGGGACAGGGAATCTACGAGCAGTACTTC. Its translation is CSVDSGQGIYEQYF. The chain uses TRBV29-1 and TRBJ2-7; 9 bases are shared with TRBD1. J lost 3 bases, V lost 3 bases, and 6 bases had no gene match. The CDR3 spans 14 residues. CDR1 is SQVTM, CDR2 ANQGSEA, per germline.